One T cell receptor (beta chain) is described in this entry. The sample originates from a study of human T cells and chemical hapten exposure. TCRdb ran MiXCR on the RACE reads and lists one entry per CDR3 protein. The data contain some 120,000 distinct CDR3 sequences, about 12% of them singletons. Time point given: patch test 1, 2 weeks after DPC sensitization. Treatment of the sample: therapeutic diphenylcyclopropenone sensitization with weekly scalp DPC. The receptor was isolated from a woman in her forties or fifties with alopecia areata. Some clones in this sample may be carry-over from other donors' samples. The source was whole blood, collected in connection with sensitization to the hapten diphenylcyclopropenone (DPC).

CDR3 residues: CASREAGNTGELFF. The CDR3 coding sequence is TGTGCCAGCCGTGAAGCGGGGAACACCGGGGAGCTGTTTTTT. The chain is built from TRBV11-2 and TRBJ2-2; a possible D gene is TRBD2 (6 bases). Per the germline V gene, CDR1 is SGHAT and CDR2 is FQNNGV. There are 14 residues in the CDR3. V gave up 8 bases and J gave up 1 base, with 11 bases separating them.